This TCR beta chain was sequenced for a study of blood T cell repertoires in COVID-19. Turning to the study itself: Sources were T cells, B-cell-depleted T cells, or PBMCs; the material itself was cDNA or gDNA.

V gave up 5 bases and J gave up 3 bases; unmatched junction bases: 6. This CDR3 region has 15 residues. The V gene's germline CDR1 is MNHEY and CDR2 SVGEGT. Per the study methods: Estimated nucleated cell counts came from reference gene primer amplification. Measured with immunoSEQ multiplex PCR; TCRdb has only the in-frame clones, and not every one. The V and J calls and clone size were taken over from that table, and D and trimming were inferred from the DNA. This sample carries about 200,000 clones, around 84% of them seen once, and the ten largest clones take around 5.2%. This clone has a single count.

The chain recombines TRBV6-2 or TRBV6-3 with TRBJ2-3; 9 positions agree with TRBD1. The sample comprised peripheral blood. The receptor was derived from a woman of 80 years or more with acute or convalescent COVID-19. The CDR3 region has the DNA TGTGCCAGCAGTCACTACAGGGGGCGGACAGATACGCAGTATTTT. As protein: CASSHYRGRTDTQYF.